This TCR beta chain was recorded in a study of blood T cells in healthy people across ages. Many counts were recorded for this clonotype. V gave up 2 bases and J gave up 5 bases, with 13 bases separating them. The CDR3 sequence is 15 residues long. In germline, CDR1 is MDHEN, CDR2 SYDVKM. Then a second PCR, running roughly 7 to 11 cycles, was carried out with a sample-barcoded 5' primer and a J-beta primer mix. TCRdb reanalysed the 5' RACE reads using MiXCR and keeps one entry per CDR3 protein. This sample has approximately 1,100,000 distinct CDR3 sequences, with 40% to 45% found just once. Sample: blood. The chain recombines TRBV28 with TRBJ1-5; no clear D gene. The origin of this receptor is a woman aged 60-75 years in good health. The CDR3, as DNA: TGTGCCAGCAGTTTACCCCGATCAGGTCATCAGCCCCAGCATTTT. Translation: CASSLPRSGHQPQHF. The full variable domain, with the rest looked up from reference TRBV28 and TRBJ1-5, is DVKVTQSSRYLVKRTGEKVFLECVQDMDHENMFWYRQDPGLGLRLIYFSYDVKMKEKGDIPEGYSVSREKKERFSLILESASTNQTSMYLCASSLPRSGHQPQHFGDGTRLSIL.